The rows below give T cell receptor beta chains drawn from one sample of a study of tumor-infiltrating lymphocytes in primary liver carcinoma. TCRdb called the multiplex PCR reads again in MiXCR, with one record for every CDR3 protein. The table has about 110,000 distinct CDR3 sequences, 55% to 65% seen once. Sequencing was done on a sample of liver tumor tissue from sampling region 1. The receptors shown here come from a woman aged 55-70 years with primary liver carcinoma and hepatitis B virus infection. Both conserved end residues are part of each CDR3. A D gene is named only where the DNA matches it firmly. Clone size is not always given. Where it is, it says once, few, many or a class for expanded clones.

size,D,J,V,CDR3,DNA
.,.,TRBJ2-7,TRBV6-1,CASSEDSGGAYELYF,TGTGCCAGCAGTGAAGATAGCGGAGGGGCTTACGAGCTGTACTTC
few,.,TRBJ1-2,TRBV28,CASSPQQLGTYGYTF,TGTGCCAGCAGTCCCCAACAATTGGGGACTTATGGCTACACCTTC
many,.,TRBJ2-7,TRBV12-3/TRBV12-4,CASSLGGLTYEQYF,TGTGCCAGCAGTTTGGGGGGCCTTACATACGAGCAGTACTTC
.,.,TRBJ2-5,TRBV11-2,CASSYSHGSERETRYF,TGTGCCAGCAGCTACTCCCATGGTAGCGAGAGAGAGACCCGGTACTTC
.,.,TRBJ2-6,TRBV7-3,CASSLGATYGANVLTF,TGTGCCAGCAGCTTAGGGGCCACCTATGGGGCCAACGTCCTGACTTTC
.,.,TRBJ2-1,TRBV5-4,CASSSFVAGSSYNEQFF,TGTGCCAGCAGCTCCTTCGTTGCGGGAAGCTCCTACAATGAGCAGTTCTTC
many,.,TRBJ1-2,TRBV4-1,CASSQVGQFFSYTF,TGCGCCAGCAGCCAAGTCGGGCAGTTCTTTAGCTACACCTTC
.,.,TRBJ2-1,TRBV11-2,CASSPPVTSIVFDDQFF,TGTGCCAGCAGCCCTCCAGTTACTAGTATAGTGTTCGATGATCAGTTCTTC
few,.,TRBJ1-5,TRBV7-9,CASSPAGAGSQPQHF,TGTGCCAGCAGCCCCGCGGGGGCAGGTAGTCAGCCCCAGCATTTT
many,.,TRBJ1-2,TRBV6-6,CASGGGRAGYTF,TGTGCCAGCGGGGGCGGACGGGCAGGCTACACCTTC